This TCR beta chain was captured in a study of T cell responses to AZD1222 COVID-19 vaccine (dated by TCRdb to the early 2020s). Background for the entire study: AZD1222 recipients with second doses at about 4 weeks or about 12 weeks were pooled, because spike-specific TCR depth and breadth did not differ between schedules. Trial participants were enrolled by age into 18-55, 56-69 and 70-plus year subgroups, with about 150, 28 and 57 TCR-sequenced participants respectively. A total of about 250 trial participants underwent TCR sequencing, of whom about 210 had received two doses of AZD1222 and about 25 had received two doses of the MenACWY control vaccine. Overall study results and their limits: Reportedly, close to half of the unique spike-specific TCRs recognized epitopes lying outside the regions that are mutated in the B.1.351 and B.1.1.7 variants. Conclusions about previously exposed vaccinees are limited because only a handful of AZD1222 recipients were SARS-CoV-2 seropositive at baseline. The 56-69-year group was small, and its depth increase did not reach significance, likely because of low power. Most participants were white British and females outnumbered males, and the authors suggested that clonal diversity may have been underestimated. A significant rise in spike-specific TCR breadth and depth was observed after two AZD1222 doses relative to day 0 and relative to MenACWY recipients. The vaccine-associated CD4 TCRs covered the entire spike protein, and the dominant responses fell in regions 160-218 and 743-854. Because no day 14 peak-response samples were available, the repertoires could be characterized only after the peak T cell response.

Turning to this clone: Its target antigen remains unknown. No base quality values were provided; no much bigger clone lies one nucleotide off.

The time point label, read with the paper, signifies: baseline before first vaccination. Vaccinee samples came from UK trials COV001 and COV002, including a single-blind randomized controlled phase 2/3 trial of AZD1222 (ChAdOx1 nCoV-19) in healthy adults. For TCRbeta chain sequencing, PBMC samples from trial participants were taken at day 0 and at day 28 after the second dose. The CDR3 regions of human TCRbeta chains were analyzed by immunosequencing. In the original analysis: TCRs in the repertoires were compared against a reference library of SARS-CoV-2-specific TCRs that had been generated with the MIRA antigen-specificity platform. Breadth was defined as the fraction of unique TCRs that were SARS-CoV-2-associated. Depth was defined as the fraction of total T cells that were SARS-CoV-2-associated. Each spike-specific TCR was assigned to its reactive spike region and to a CD4 or CD8 class using the MIRA data. Log10-transformed breadth and depth values were compared by one-way ANOVA with Sidak's multiple comparisons tests. TCRdb carries this immuneACCESS record with in-frame sequences only. Its versions omit some clonotypes, under half of them owing to an unresolved V gene in the studies checked, with the rest unexplained. V and J calls and clone size are copied from that table; D and trimming were computed from the DNA. Here the sample has 150,000 or so clones; around nine tenths occur a single time. The ten biggest clones cover roughly 5% of the sample.

After removal of 5 bases from V and 5 bases from J, the junction retains 6 bases not matched to a gene. CDR1 and CDR2 were assigned from the germline V gene as SGHRS and YFSETQ. From the cysteine through the phenylalanine, the CDR3 covers 15 amino acids. Only the CDR3 part of the read is kept: 45 bases, read in frame from the first base. The clonotype originates from an adult in good health. The source material was peripheral blood, sampled on day 0 of AZD1222 vaccination. The chain was built from TRBV5-1 and TRBJ2-2; TRBD2 lines up with 10 middle nucleotides. The DNA sequence reads TGCGCCAGCAGACTCCTAGCGGGGGCTACCGGGGAGCTGTTTTTT. This gives the protein CASRLLAGATGELFF.